These 32 T cell receptor beta chains were all obtained from the same sample, sequenced in a study of blood T cell repertoires in COVID-19. Here immunoSEQ multiplex PCR was the method, and the copy in TCRdb shows in-frame clones only, minus some. The sample records some 50,000 clones, around 86% being singletons. Sequencing input: peripheral blood. These receptor sequences come from a man aged 40-50 years with active COVID-19.

The chain joins TRBV5-1 to TRBJ2-1, with 8 bases fitting TRBD2. V dropped 4 bases and J dropped 4; count of bases not matched to a gene: 4. The CDR3 extends over 14 amino acids. Germline V lookup: CDR1 SGHRS, CDR2 YFSETQ. The CDR3 region has the DNA TGCGCCAGCAGCGATCCTAGCGGGTACAATGAGCAGTTCTTC. This gives the protein CASSDPSGYNEQFF.

The chain combines TRBV5-1 with TRBJ1-2, with D possibly matching TRBD1 (6 bases). Deletions cut 7 bases from V and 1 base from J, with 11 bases between. This CDR3 is built from 13 residues. Germline V gives CDR1 SGHRS, CDR2 YFSETQ. The CDR3 spells CASAEGDNYGYTF. CDR3 coding DNA: TGCGCCAGCGCCGAGGGGGATAACTATGGCTACACCTTC.

The V call is TRBV28, the J call TRBJ1-1, with D perhaps matching TRBD1 (6 bases). Trimming took 1 base from V and 11 from J, leaving 14 bases between them. The CDR3 runs to 13 residues. CDR1 is MDHEN, CDR2 SYDVKM, per germline. The CDR3 region has the DNA TGTGCCAGCAGTTTATTAGGACAGAATACGGCTTTCTTT. Protein: CASSLLGQNTAFF. The full variable domain, completed using reference TRBV28 and TRBJ1-1, is DVKVTQSSRYLVKRTGEKVFLECVQDMDHENMFWYRQDPGLGLRLIYFSYDVKMKEKGDIPEGYSVSREKKERFSLILESASTNQTSMYLCASSLLGQNTAFFGQGTRLTVV.

This clone appeared a single time. The chain joins TRBV2 to TRBJ2-5, with D tentatively TRBD2 (6 bases). This CDR3 spans 15 amino acids. Trimming took 0 bases from V and 2 from J, leaving 10 bases between them. CDR1 is SNHLY, CDR2 FYNNEI, per germline. In DNA form, the CDR3 reads TGTGCCAGCAGTGAAGCGCGGGGCAGACAAGAGACCCAGTACTTC. It specifies CASSEARGRQETQYF.

The genes are TRBV7-6 and TRBJ2-1; 12 bases line up with TRBD2. CDR3 size: 18 residues. The V gene end was trimmed by 6 bases and the J gene end by 0 bases; junction bases not matched to a gene: 9. The germline V gene has CDR1 SGHVS and CDR2 FNYEAQ. The CDR3 is CASSFGLAGSSSYNEQFF. Written as DNA, the CDR3 is TGTGCCAGCAGTTTTGGACTAGCGGGATCGAGCTCCTACAATGAGCAGTTCTTC.

The chain is built from TRBV2 and TRBJ1-6; 9 bases line up with TRBD1. CDR3 size: 14 residues. Germline CDR1 SNHLY, CDR2 FYNNEI. Trimming removed 6 bases from V and 8 bases from J; junction bases left unmatched: 5. CDR3 DNA: TGTGCCAGCAGGGGACAGGGTTTGGATTCACCCCTCCACTTT. This encodes CASRGQGLDSPLHF.

The chain is built from TRBV6-5 and TRBJ2-7; D gene uncertain. Germline CDR1 MNHEY, CDR2 SVGAGI. Trimming cost V 7 bases and J 3 bases, with 10 bases left between them. The CDR3 consists of 12 residues. CDR3 nucleotide sequence: TGTGCCAGCAAGCCGACGGGCTACGAGCAGTACTTC. It codes for CASKPTGYEQYF.

The chain joins TRBV10-2 to TRBJ2-7; 10 bases map to TRBD2. Germline V gene data show CDR1 as WSHSY and CDR2 as SAAADI. The CDR3 is made up of 16 amino acids. With 5 bases clipped from V and 5 bases from J, the junction kept 12 bases outside the gene matches. The CDR3 region has the DNA TGCGCCAGCAGTAAGGTGAGCGGGAGGGCCCAGGACGAGCAGTACTTC. Its translation is CASSKVSGRAQDEQYF.

V and J are TRBV9 and TRBJ2-1, with TRBD2 matching 11 bases. CDR1 is SGDLS and CDR2 is YYNGEE in the germline V gene. The CDR3 length is 17 residues. The J segment lost 4 bases and the V segment lost 2 bases, leaving 8 bases of the junction unmatched. The CDR3 protein is CASSVGTSGSPYNEQFF. The CDR3, as DNA: TGTGCCAGCAGCGTCGGGACTAGCGGTTCCCCATACAATGAGCAGTTCTTC.

The chain combines TRBV6-5 with TRBJ2-1; TRBD1 agrees at 7 bases. The germline V gene has CDR1 MNHEY and CDR2 SVGAGI. The CDR3 runs 14 residues. V shed 5 bases and J 7 bases; nucleotides not matched to a gene: 8. The CDR3 spells CASSTRQGRNEQFF. DNA of the CDR3: TGTGCCAGCAGTACCCGACAGGGTCGTAATGAGCAGTTCTTC.

The chain couples TRBV3-1 (or the pseudogene TRBV3-2) to TRBJ2-3, with no clear D. The V end lost 3 bases, the J end lost 5 bases, and 3 bases lay between the germline ends. This CDR3 spans 11 amino acids. Per germline, CDR1 LGHDT and CDR2 YNNKEL (reference sequence). CDR3 DNA sequence: TGTGCCAGCAGCCACGTAGATACGCAGTATTTT. Encoded protein: CASSHVDTQYF.

V usage is TRBV12-3 or TRBV12-4 and J usage is TRBJ1-2; TRBD1 is a possible D gene (5 bases). V lost 3 bases to trimming and J lost 4 bases, with 6 bases between them. The CDR3 length is 12 residues. CDR3 nucleotides: TGTGCCAGCAGTTTCGGGGGCTATGGCTACACCTTC. Translation gives CASSFGGYGYTF.

The chain joins TRBV25-1 to TRBJ2-1; D not certain. The V end lost 3 bases, the J end lost 10 bases, and 13 bases lay between the germline ends. The CDR3 runs 13 residues. CDR1 is MGHDK, CDR2 SYGVNS, per germline. The CDR3 sequence is CASSDPGFREQFF. The CDR3 DNA sequence: TGTGCCAGCAGTGACCCCGGTTTTCGCGAGCAGTTCTTC.

DNA of the CDR3: TGTGCCTGGACTAAGGGCGGGGGGGAGCAGTACTTC. Translated: CAWTKGGGEQYF. V and J are TRBV30 and TRBJ2-7, with 8 bases identical to TRBD2. The germline gives CDR1 GTSNPN, CDR2 SVGIG (reference sequence). The CDR3 is 12 residues long. J lost 7 bases, V lost 4 bases, and 6 bases had no gene match.

This clone was recorded once. The chain couples TRBV28 to TRBJ1-5; weak D call: TRBD1 (5 bases). This CDR3 spans 17 amino acids. CDR1 is MDHEN, CDR2 SYDVKM, per germline. With 5 bases removed from V and 0 bases from J, the gap between germline ends came to 17 bases. CDR3 protein: CASSPNPDSYSNQPQHF. Here the CDR3 DNA reads TGTGCCAGCAGTCCGAATCCAGACAGCTATAGCAATCAGCCCCAGCATTTT. Looking up the rest from reference TRBV28 and TRBJ1-5 gives the full variable domain: DVKVTQSSRYLVKRTGEKVFLECVQDMDHENMFWYRQDPGLGLRLIYFSYDVKMKEKGDIPEGYSVSREKKERFSLILESASTNQTSMYLCASSPNPDSYSNQPQHFGDGTRLSIL.

This clone appeared a few times. The V and J genes are TRBV10-3 and TRBJ1-2; 9 bases agree with TRBD1. Per germline, CDR1 ENHRY and CDR2 SYGVKD. The CDR3 totals 13 residues. Germline trimming cut 10 bases from V and 5 bases from J; bases unmatched to any gene: 8. CDR3 residues: CATSPDRGYGYTF. The CDR3 nucleotides are TGTGCCACCTCCCCCGACAGGGGGTATGGCTACACCTTC.

This chain joins TRBV11-2 and TRBJ2-1; TRBD2 might be the D (6 bases). V dropped 1 base and J dropped 3 bases, with 10 bases sitting between them. The CDR3 spans 15 residues. The germline V gene encodes CDR1 SGHAT and CDR2 FQNNGV. CDR3 nucleotides: TGTGCCAGCAGCTTAGGGGAGGCAGTCTACAATGAGCAGTTCTTC. Translation: CASSLGEAVYNEQFF.

This chain connects TRBV4-2 to TRBJ2-3, with D possibly being TRBD2 (6 bases). V was clipped by 0 bases and J by 1 base, with 11 bases between them. The CDR3 is 16 residues long. CDR1 LGHNA and CDR2 YNFKEQ come from the germline V gene. The CDR3 DNA sequence: TGTGCCAGCAGCCAAGACACGCCTAGCGGCACAGATACGCAGTATTTT. It is translated as CASSQDTPSGTDTQYF.

This sequence joins TRBV5-1 and TRBJ2-1, with 7 positions matching TRBD1. This CDR3 has 15 residues. V trimming: 1 base; J trimming: 2 bases; junction bases outside the gene matches: 3. Germline values: CDR1 SGHRS, CDR2 YFSETQ. This CDR3 reads CASSLRQGAYNEQFF. The CDR3 nucleotides read TGCGCCAGCAGCTTGAGGCAGGGGGCCTACAATGAGCAGTTCTTC.

The chain recombines TRBV19 with TRBJ2-3; 7 bases are a match to TRBD2. The V and J ends lost 3 bases and 1 base, in that order; junction bases with no gene match: 4. The germline gives CDR1 LNHDA, CDR2 SQIVND (reference sequence). This CDR3 comprises 15 residues. CDR3 region: CASSITSVGTDTQYF. The CDR3, as DNA: TGTGCCAGTAGTATCACTAGCGTAGGCACAGATACGCAGTATTTT.

The CDR3 spells CASSLVAGGKYEQYF. The CDR3 DNA reads TGTGCCAGCAGTTTAGTAGCGGGAGGCAAATACGAGCAGTACTTC. V is TRBV28 and J is TRBJ2-7, with 10 bases lining up with TRBD2. CDR1 and CDR2 (germline): MDHEN, SYDVKM. This CDR3 comprises 15 residues. The V gene end was trimmed by 2 bases and the J gene end by 4 bases; junction bases not matched to a gene: 5.

The chain uses TRBV7-9 and TRBJ1-3, with D possibly matching TRBD1 (5 bases). V was clipped by 1 base and J by 0 bases, with 7 bases between them. The germline V gene encodes CDR1 SEHNR and CDR2 FQNEAQ (reference sequence). The CDR3 is made up of 15 amino acids. CDR3 residues: CASSLGGSSGNTIYF. CDR3 in DNA: TGTGCCAGCAGCTTAGGGGGCAGCTCTGGAAACACCATATATTTT.

J is TRBJ1-3 and V is TRBV5-5, with 7 bases that match TRBD1. CDR1 is SGHKS, CDR2 YYEKEE, per germline (reference sequence). Trimming at V came to 1 base and at J to 2 bases, leaving 15 bases not matched to a gene. The CDR3 runs 19 residues. The CDR3 sequence is CASSLSPSLTGVAGNTIYF. The CDR3 DNA reads TGTGCCAGCAGCTTGTCCCCCTCGCTCACAGGGGTAGCTGGAAACACCATATATTTT.

The chain recombines TRBV2 with TRBJ1-1; D gene ambiguous. CDR1 and CDR2 from the germline V gene are SNHLY and FYNNEI. V gave up 3 bases and J gave up 1 base, with 6 bases separating them. The CDR3 extends over 13 amino acids. Written as DNA, the CDR3 is TGTGCCAGCAGTGAGCACAGGAACACTGAAGCTTTCTTT. It translates to CASSEHRNTEAFF. Drawing the rest from reference TRBV2 and TRBJ1-1, the complete variable domain is EPEVTQTPSHQVTQMGQEVILRCVPISNHLYFYWYRQILGQKVEFLVSFYNNEISEKSEIFDDQFSVERPDGSNFTLKIRSTKLEDSAMYFCASSEHRNTEAFFGQGTRLTVV.

V gene TRBV30 combines with J gene TRBJ2-2; TRBD1 aligns across 7 bases. The V and J ends lost 3 bases and 1 base, in that order; junction bases with no gene match: 2. The length of the CDR3 is 14 residues. Germline lookup yields CDR1 GTSNPN and CDR2 SVGIG (reference sequence). The CDR3 sequence: CAWRTGRNTGELFF. CDR3 in DNA: TGTGCCTGGAGGACAGGGAGGAACACCGGGGAGCTGTTTTTT.

The rearrangement joins TRBV6-5 to TRBJ2-7, with 12 bases matching TRBD2. J gave up 0 bases and V 5 bases, and 2 bases lay outside the gene matches. This CDR3 region has 15 residues. CDR1 is MNHEY, CDR2 SVGAGI, per germline. The CDR3 DNA reads as TGTGCCAGCAGTAGGACTAGCGGGATCTCCTACGAGCAGTACTTC. Protein sequence: CASSRTSGISYEQYF.

The rearrangement joins TRBV5-1 to TRBJ1-1; 10 positions match TRBD1. J gave up 0 bases and V 4 bases, and 9 bases lay outside the gene matches. CDR3 size: 17 residues. The V gene's germline CDR1 is SGHRS and CDR2 YFSETQ. The CDR3 DNA is TGCGCCAGCAGCAGAAATGACGGGACAGGGGTGAACACTGAAGCTTTCTTT. Its protein is CASSRNDGTGVNTEAFF.

The chain joins TRBV2 to TRBJ2-7; 10 bases line up with TRBD1. Germline CDR1 and CDR2: SNHLY and FYNNEI. The V segment lost 1 base and the J segment 2 bases; nucleotides outside the gene matches: 8. The CDR3 is made up of 17 amino acids. CDR3 coding DNA: TGTGCCAGCAGTGAAGATACACCGGGACAGGGGACCTACGAGCAGTACTTC. The encoded protein is CASSEDTPGQGTYEQYF.

This chain connects TRBV3-1 (or the pseudogene TRBV3-2) to TRBJ2-6; 7 bases align to TRBD2. This CDR3 spans 16 amino acids. The J segment lost 5 bases and the V segment lost 5 bases, leaving 9 bases of the junction unmatched. Germline CDR1 reads LGHDT; CDR2 reads YNNKEL (reference sequence). CDR3 sequence reads: CASSGTIRRRANVLTF. The DNA for the CDR3 is TGTGCCAGCAGCGGGACTATCCGTCGGAGGGCCAACGTCCTGACTTTC.

This clone has only a few counts. The junction differs from germline at one of its ends, possibly a read error. V is TRBV7-7 and J is TRBJ1-5; TRBD1 matches 7 bases. Germline V CDR1 and CDR2: SSHAT, FNYEAQ (reference sequence). This CDR3 is 17 amino acids long. Here the CDR3 reads CASSPDRVAPRNQPQHF. In DNA form, the CDR3 reads TGTGCTAGCAGCCCCGACAGGGTGGCGCCTAGGAATCAGCCCCAGCATTTT.

The J gene is TRBJ2-5, the V gene TRBV5-1; 10 bases match TRBD1. The V gene end was trimmed by 6 bases and the J gene end by 5 bases; junction bases not matched to a gene: 10. This CDR3 has 15 amino acids. Germline lookup yields CDR1 SGHRS and CDR2 YFSETQ. The CDR3 region has the DNA TGCGCCAGCACCCCCGGGACAGGGGTAAGGGAGACCCAGTACTTC. Translation: CASTPGTGVRETQYF. Combining the CDR3 with reference TRBV5-1 and TRBJ2-5 gives the whole variable domain KAGVTQTPRYLIKTRGQQVTLSCSPISGHRSVSWYQQTPGQGLQFLFEYFSETQRNKGNFPGRFSGRQFSNSRSEMNVSTLELGDSALYLCASTPGTGVRETQYFGPGTRLLVL.

V is TRBV15 and J is TRBJ2-7; D perhaps matches TRBD2 (5 bases). CDR3 length: 14 amino acids. The germline V gene has CDR1 LNHNV and CDR2 YYDKDF (reference sequence). V lost 5 bases and J lost 3, with 14 bases in between. This chain's CDR3 is CATSRRARDYEQYF. CDR3 DNA sequence: TGTGCCACCAGCCGACGAGCACGGGACTACGAGCAGTACTTC.